This T cell receptor beta chain appears in the sequencing data of a study of blood T cell repertoires in COVID-19. Study in general: The United States, Italy and Spain supplied acute and convalescent COVID-19 samples. Sources were T cells, B-cell-depleted T cells, or PBMCs; the material itself was cDNA or gDNA.

This CDR3 contains 15 residues. Authors' processing steps: Reference gene primer amplification in the assay estimated nucleated cell counts. Measured with immunoSEQ multiplex PCR; TCRdb has only the in-frame clones, and not every one. For V, J and clone size, that table is used; D and trimming come from the DNA. The sample includes more than 200,000 clones, more than 75% seen only once; the top ten take 5.9%. The material sequenced was peripheral blood. This clonotype originated in a man aged 80 or over with acute or convalescent COVID-19. This sequence joins TRBV21-1 and TRBJ1-1; the D call in the table, TRBD1, was not verified against the DNA. TRBV21-1 is tagged as a pseudogene. The DNA for the CDR3 is TGTGCCAGCACCCTTTACAGGGGGCAATGGACTGAAGCTTTCTTT. Protein: CASTLYRGQWTEAFF.